These 6 T cell receptor beta chains were all obtained from the same sample, sequenced in a study of shared clonotypes between healthy human individuals. Assay: immunoSEQ multiplex PCR; the TCRdb copy retains only in-frame clones and omits some. The sample has roughly 500,000 clones, approximately 80% seen once. Material for sequencing was PBMCs. The receptor set was obtained from a woman aged 40 to 50 in good health. Some clones in this sample may be carry-over from other donors' samples.

Worth noting for this clone: Since a far larger clone is one base different, this is likely a read error. Additional DNA sequences in this sample encode the identical CDR3. This rearrangement joins TRBV27 to TRBJ2-7; D is possibly TRBD2 (5 bases). Germline CDR1 and CDR2: MNHEY and SMNVEV (reference sequence). V shed 5 bases and J shed 2 bases, with 16 bases lying between them. This CDR3 contains 15 residues. CDR3 region: CASSPDGVNAYEQYF. DNA for the CDR3: TGTGCCAGCAGTCCAGACGGGGTAAATGCCTACGAGCAGTACTTC.

This clone has more than one count but fewer than ten. V and J are TRBV11-1 and TRBJ2-1, with D uncertain. Germline V CDR1 and CDR2: SGHAT, FQDESV (reference sequence). V was trimmed by 1 base and J by 8 bases, leaving 12 bases between them. This CDR3 is built from 14 residues. The CDR3 loop reads CASSLGFSRDEQFF. The CDR3 nucleotides are TGTGCCAGCAGCTTAGGTTTTAGTAGGGATGAGCAGTTCTTC.

About this clone itself: Other nucleotide sequences in the sample specify the same CDR3. The chain is built from TRBV7-2 and TRBJ2-1; TRBD2 matches 11 bases. V dropped 3 bases and J dropped 6; count of bases not matched to a gene: 7. Germline-derived CDR1 and CDR2 are SGHTA and FQGNSA. The length of the CDR3 is 16 residues. This CDR3 is CASSFSGTSGSNEQFF. As DNA, the CDR3 is TGTGCCAGCAGCTTTTCTGGGACTAGCGGTTCCAATGAGCAGTTCTTC.

This clone was seen once. The chain carries TRBV29-1 and TRBJ2-5; unclear D gene. Germline V lookup: CDR1 SQVTM, CDR2 ANQGSEA. The CDR3 loop spans 11 amino acids. V dropped 4 bases and J dropped 2 bases, with 5 bases sitting between them. DNA of the CDR3: TGCAGCGTTGGCCAGCAAGAGACCCAGTACTTC. Protein product: CSVGQQETQYF.

This clone is a singleton in its sample. The chain has TRBV28 and TRBJ2-1, with D tentatively TRBD1 or TRBD2 (5 bases each). CDR3 size: 16 residues. Trimming pared 5 bases from V and 9 bases from J, leaving 23 bases between. The germline gives CDR1 MDHEN, CDR2 SYDVKM. The CDR3 loop reads CASSPTGPGTDFEQFF. The CDR3 DNA is TGTGCCAGCAGTCCTACCGGTCCCGGGACCGATTTTGAGCAGTTCTTC.

The chain recombines TRBV2 with TRBJ2-2, with a weak D call TRBD2 (6 bases). CDR3 size: 15 residues. V lost 1 base, J lost 1 base, and 7 bases lay in between. The germline CDR1 and CDR2 sequences are SNHLY and FYNNEI. Here the CDR3 reads CASSEGSGNTGELFF. CDR3 sequence (DNA): TGTGCCAGCAGTGAAGGTAGCGGGAACACCGGGGAGCTGTTTTTT.